A selection of T cell receptor beta chains follows, all from one sample in a study of cytomegalovirus exposure and HLA in healthy donors. Generated by immunoSEQ multiplex PCR, the TCRdb table keeps only in-frame clones and is missing some. The table shows 65,000 or so clones, with 78% occurring only once. The source material was PBMCs. These receptors originate from a girl between 5 and 17 years old in good health and CMV-seropositive. Each CDR3 is given with its conserved first and last residue.

TRBJ1-6,TRBV9,16,CASSVGTGGLNSPLHF
TRBJ1-1,TRBV6-5,14,CASSYSRANTEAFF
TRBJ1-2,TRBV6-5,13,CASSGQATYGYTF
TRBJ2-5,TRBV25-1,15,CASSESDRGKETQYF
TRBJ2-5,TRBV5-1,13,CASSRQGEETQYF
TRBJ1-1,TRBV10-2,13,CASTRGQNTEAFF
TRBJ1-2,TRBV30,13,CAKRTGDNYGYTF
TRBJ1-6,TRBV28,13,CASSSARNSPLHF
TRBJ1-6,TRBV18,14,CASSPRQGVSPLHF
TRBJ2-1,TRBV5-4,12,CASSLKEHEQFF
TRBJ2-3,TRBV6-5,14,CASGRDKRTDTQYF
TRBJ1-1,TRBV4-1,16,CASSQVFTNSYTEAFF